The next 17 T cell receptor beta chains were all read from a single sample in a study of T-cell memory formation after mild COVID-19. TCRdb called the 5' RACE reads again in MiXCR, with one record for every CDR3 protein. The profile covers more than 400,000 distinct CDR3 sequences, with roughly 18% appearing a single time and roughly an eighth taken by the ten largest. Sequences were obtained from PBMCs or a T cell subset sorted from them (not recorded which). All receptors derive from an adult woman who had mild COVID-19 (a few samples of this study predate the infection). Cell type and time point are not known.

This clonotype was seen only a few times. The rearrangement uses TRBV2 and TRBJ2-1; the match to TRBD1 covers 9 bases. V lost 6 bases, J lost 5 bases, and 8 bases stayed unmatched. From germline, CDR1 is SNHLY and CDR2 FYNNEI. The CDR3 runs 15 residues. In nucleotides, the CDR3 is TGTGCCAGCAGGGCTCACGGGACAGGGCACAATGAGCAGTTCTTC. As protein: CASRAHGTGHNEQFF.

J is TRBJ2-5 and V is TRBV18; TRBD1 is a possible D gene (7 bases). V was clipped by 6 bases and J by 2 bases, with 13 bases between them. Per germline, CDR1 KGHSH and CDR2 LQKENI. The CDR3 is made up of 14 amino acids. The CDR3 DNA follows: TGTGCCAGCTCTTTACAGGGGAGGCAAGAGACCCAGTACTTC. Residues: CASSLQGRQETQYF.

This clonotype was observed many times. The chain uses TRBV4-2 and TRBJ2-2; TRBD2 is a possible D gene (5 bases). There are 16 residues in the CDR3. Germline CDR1 and CDR2: LGHNA and YNFKEQ. With 4 bases removed from V and 0 bases from J, the gap between germline ends came to 12 bases. Written as DNA, the CDR3 is TGTGCCAGCAGCCCCTCCTCCGGGGCGAACACCGGGGAGCTGTTTTTT. Protein sequence: CASSPSSGANTGELFF.

The CDR3 DNA reads TGTGCCTGGGACCGATCGAATCAGCCCCAGCATTTT. Protein sequence: CAWDRSNQPQHF. This chain joins TRBV30 and TRBJ1-5, with D unresolved. Germline V lookup: CDR1 GTSNPN, CDR2 SVGIG (reference sequence). V lost 5 bases, J lost 4 bases, and 9 bases lay in between. The CDR3 runs to 12 residues.

This clonotype occurred a few times. The chain combines TRBV14 with TRBJ2-7, with 11 bases identical to TRBD1. Germline CDR1 reads SGHDN; CDR2 reads FVKESK. The V and J ends lost 6 bases and 4 bases, in that order; junction bases with no gene match: 5. The CDR3 is 14 amino acids. This CDR3 is CASSKGQGGYEQYF. The CDR3 nucleotides read TGTGCCAGCAGTAAGGGACAGGGGGGATACGAGCAGTACTTC.

The chain recombines TRBV6-5 with TRBJ2-7; D is possibly TRBD2 (5 bases). The CDR3 is 14 amino acids. The V end was cut by 4 bases, the J end by 4 bases, with 14 bases between. CDR1 is MNHEY and CDR2 is SVGAGI in the germline V gene. The CDR3 region has the DNA TGTGCCAGCAGTTCTCTAGGAGGATCTTACGAGCAGTACTTC. Its translation is CASSSLGGSYEQYF.

The sample holds a few counts of this clonotype. The chain combines TRBV6-1 with TRBJ2-7, with D possibly TRBD1 on 6 matching bases. The CDR3 has 13 amino acids. V lost 4 bases and J lost 2, with 9 bases in between. Germline V gene lookup returns CDR1 MNHNS and CDR2 SASEGT. The CDR3 loop reads CASSGQVPYEQYF. DNA for the CDR3: TGTGCCAGCAGTGGACAGGTCCCCTACGAGCAGTACTTC.

The gene calls are TRBV6-2 or TRBV6-3 and TRBJ2-3, with a weak D call TRBD2 (6 bases). This CDR3 is 15 amino acids long. From germline, CDR1 is MNHEY and CDR2 SVGEGT. V lost 9 bases to trimming and J lost 0 bases, with 16 bases between them. The CDR3 sequence: CASTGRGGSTDTQYF. The CDR3 DNA reads TGTGCCAGTACCGGAAGGGGAGGAAGCACAGATACGCAGTATTTT.

This clonotype has more than one count but fewer than ten. The chain carries TRBV20-1 and TRBJ2-1; TRBD2 might be the D (5 bases). CDR1 DFQATT and CDR2 SNEGSKA come from the germline V gene (reference sequence). The V gene lost 0 bases and the J gene lost 0 bases, with 12 bases spanning the gap. The CDR3 loop spans 16 amino acids. Written as DNA, the CDR3 is TGCAGTGCTAGAGATTGGGCGGGTAGCTCCTACAATGAGCAGTTCTTC. Protein product: CSARDWAGSSYNEQFF.

The chain recombines TRBV11-1 with TRBJ2-1; no clear D. V shed 1 base and J shed 3 bases, with 13 bases lying between them. In germline, CDR1 is SGHAT, CDR2 FQDESV (reference sequence). The CDR3 has 16 amino acids. CDR3 loop: CASSLEGIANYNEQFF. CDR3 coding DNA: TGTGCCAGCAGCTTAGAAGGAATAGCTAACTACAATGAGCAGTTCTTC. Together with reference TRBV11-1 and TRBJ2-1, the CDR3 gives the full variable domain: EAEVAQSPRYKITEKSQAVAFWCDPISGHATLYWYRQILGQGPELLVQFQDESVVDDSQLPKDRFSAERLKGVDSTLKIQPAELGDSAMYLCASSLEGIANYNEQFFGPGTRLTVL.

This clonotype was counted a few times. The chain has TRBV12-3 or TRBV12-4 and TRBJ2-7, with D perhaps being TRBD1 or TRBD2 (5 bases each). The CDR3 has 15 residues. The germline V and J ends were trimmed by 5 bases and 1 base, with 15 bases remaining between them. The CDR3 loop reads CASSTPGRRSYEQYF. As DNA, the CDR3 is TGTGCCAGCAGTACGCCAGGGAGAAGATCCTACGAGCAGTACTTC.

This clonotype has just a few counts. The genes are TRBV5-6 and TRBJ2-1; weak D call: TRBD1 (6 bases). The V and J ends lost 4 bases and 5 bases respectively, with 13 bases between them. Per the germline V gene, CDR1 is SGHDT and CDR2 is YYEEEE. This CDR3 has 14 residues. The CDR3 is CASSPPDSNNEQFF. In DNA form, the CDR3 reads TGTGCCAGCAGCCCCCCGGACAGCAACAATGAGCAGTTCTTC. Supplemented by reference TRBV5-6 and TRBJ2-1, the full variable domain reads DAGVTQSPTHLIKTRGQQVTLRCSPKSGHDTVSWYQQALGQGPQFIFQYYEEEERQRGNFPDRFSGHQFPNYSSELNVNALLLGDSALYLCASSPPDSNNEQFFGPGTRLTVL.

This clonotype has only a few counts. V usage is TRBV7-3 and J usage is TRBJ2-5; D tentatively reads TRBD1 or TRBD2 (5 bases each). Looked up from germline, CDR1 is SGHTA and CDR2 is FQGTGA. This CDR3 is built from 15 residues. V lost 5 bases and J 2 bases, leaving 15 bases between the germline ends. In DNA form, the CDR3 reads TGTGCCAGCAGCATATCCCCGGGGCAGCAAGAGACCCAGTACTTC. Translated, it gives CASSISPGQQETQYF.

This clonotype showed up just a few times. The gene calls are TRBV7-2 and TRBJ1-2; TRBD1 matches at 7 bases. Germline CDR1 is SGHTA and CDR2 is FQGNSA. CDR3 size: 15 residues. Trimming took 6 bases from V and 4 from J; bases not matched to a gene: 11. CDR3 loop: CASRLTGQEGYGYTF. The CDR3 bases are TGTGCCAGCAGACTGACAGGACAGGAAGGCTATGGCTACACCTTC.

This clonotype was counted between two and nine times. The J gene is TRBJ2-5, the V gene TRBV3-1; 7 nucleotides line up with TRBD1. The CDR3 length is 16 residues. Unmatched junction bases numbered 10, after V lost 1 base and J lost 5 bases. CDR1 and CDR2 from the germline V gene are LGHDT and YNNKEL (reference sequence). CDR3 in amino acids: CASSQAVEGAWETQYF. CDR3 nucleotides: TGTGCCAGCAGCCAAGCGGTCGAGGGGGCGTGGGAGACCCAGTACTTC.

This chain uses TRBV7-9 with TRBJ2-7; the D gene could be TRBD1 or TRBD2 (6 bases each). This CDR3 comprises 15 residues. CDR1 SEHNR and CDR2 FQNEAQ come from the germline V gene (reference sequence). Trimming removed 4 bases from V and 5 bases from J, with 18 bases in between. CDR3 loop: CASSSLRGVRDEQYF. The CDR3, as DNA: TGTGCCAGCAGCTCGCTGAGGGGGGTGAGGGACGAGCAGTACTTC.

This clonotype was observed a few times. J is TRBJ2-7 and V is TRBV3-1; perhaps D is TRBD1 or TRBD2 (5 bases each). This CDR3 is 15 amino acids long. Trimming shortened V by 6 bases and J by 2 bases, and 17 bases separated the two germline ends. In germline, CDR1 is LGHDT, CDR2 YNNKEL (reference sequence). This CDR3 is CASRHRDGVTYEQYF. DNA for the CDR3: TGTGCCAGCAGACACCGGGACGGAGTCACCTACGAGCAGTACTTC.